This TCR beta chain was obtained from a study of blood T cell repertoires in COVID-19 (dated by TCRdb to 2019 to 2021). General notes on the study: The collaborator samples originated in the United States, Italy and Spain and spanned the acute and convalescent phases of COVID-19. The samples were drawn from the first 160 participants of the ongoing ImmuneRACE study and from 1,200 or so subjects provided by 6 global collaborators. Where HLA class I and class II types were available, the types were taken from metadata supplied by the sample provider, not from assay-based typing. The prospective study material was composed of cDNA or gDNA derived from T cells, B-cell-depleted T cells, or PBMCs. The repertoires were released in a freely available public database intended as a resource for research on the immune response to SARS-CoV-2. Nearly every sample came with metadata listing a de-identified subject ID, COVID-19 status, age in years and sex. Deeply sampled blood TCRbeta repertoires from subjects exposed to, actively infected with, or recovered from COVID-19 were included in the dataset. Broad study findings and their caveats: Clinical and demographic metadata were provided uncurated, with the amount varying by source and participant.

TCRbeta CDR3 regions were amplified from genomic DNA by means of the immunoSEQ Assay, a bias-controlled multiplex PCR. The authors' pipeline ran thus. The number of nucleated cells in each sample was estimated from the amplification of reference gene primers within the assay. To quantify the absolute abundance of each unique TCRbeta CDR3 rearrangement, sequence reads were collapsed and filtered. For each sample, productive Simpson clonality was calculated as the square root of Simpson's diversity index across productive rearrangements. Drawn from immuneACCESS, this table holds only the in-frame rearrangements with V and J called that TCRdb kept. Clones are partly lost; checked studies trace under half to an unresolved V gene and leave the rest unexplained. V and J calls and clone size follow that table, whereas D and trimming were derived from the DNA. This sample holds approximately 30,000 clones; approximately 76% were observed only once. The top ten clones comprise less than 50% of the sample.

Each collaborating institution followed its own protocols to collect whole blood in K2EDTA tubes. Collaborator samples were shipped for TCRbeta analysis as frozen whole blood, isolated PBMCs, or DNA extracted from either sample type. Note on this clone: No cognate antigen has been identified for it. Base qualities are not at hand, and no much larger clone is one base apart.

This sequence originates from a man in his 70s with acute or convalescent COVID-19. Sequencing input: peripheral blood.

The nucleotide sequence is given as TGTGCCAGCAGCACCATCACGGGGGCGGGAGCGCGGCACGAGCAGTACTTC. Its protein product is CASSTITGAGARHEQYF. The sequence links TRBV5-4 to TRBJ2-7; the best D guess is TRBD2, with 7 bases matching. Inclusive of the bounding cysteine and phenylalanine, the CDR3 is 17 residues long. Just CDR3 DNA is preserved here, 51 bases in frame from base 1. V gives up 4 bases and J gives up 5 bases, and the segment between their germline ends measures 25 bases. Per the germline V gene (reference sequence), SGHNT is the CDR1 and YYREEE is the CDR2.